The following is a T cell receptor beta chain sequence with its context. This record comes from a study of blood T cell repertoires in COVID-19. Overall study: Whether acute or convalescent, the COVID-19 samples came from the United States, Italy and Spain. Sources were T cells, B-cell-depleted T cells, or PBMCs; the material itself was cDNA or gDNA.

The CDR3 loop spans 11 amino acids. Germline V CDR1 and CDR2: MNHEY, SMNVEV (reference sequence). V was pared by 3 bases and J by 8 bases, with 7 bases between. Patients of the Seattle cohort, enrolled during active infection, were followed longitudinally. Original analysis: Quantification of nucleated cells was approximated via reference gene primer amplification. Sequenced by immunoSEQ multiplex PCR; TCRdb stores in-frame clones only, minus some. That table is the source of V, J and clone size, and D and trimming were worked out from the DNA. Of roughly 23,000 clones detected, about 89% appear once; the ten largest clones hold roughly 28%.

This sequence joins TRBV27 and TRBJ2-5, with D perhaps TRBD1 (5 bases). This TCR was sampled from an older man with COVID-19, enrolled during active disease. Sequenced material: peripheral blood. The CDR3 reads CASSFDSTQYF. The CDR3 DNA reads as TGTGCCAGCAGTTTCGACAGTACCCAGTACTTC.